The 22 T cell receptor beta chains presented below share a single source sample, sequenced in a study of response to subunit inactivated influenza vaccine. TCRdb fed the RT-PCR reads into MiXCR, producing one record per CDR3 protein. The sample contains about 480,000 distinct CDR3 sequences, roughly 9.7% of which appear only once. The sequences come from PBMCs from blood, collected more than 35 days after vaccination. These receptors were collected from a man in his forties or fifties who received an inactivated influenza vaccine.

This clonotype was picked up a small number of times. The genes are TRBV5-1 and TRBJ2-3; no clear D gene. V was pared by 1 base and J by 5 bases, with 11 bases between. This CDR3 comprises 14 residues. Germline V lookup: CDR1 SGHRS, CDR2 YFSETQ. The CDR3: CASSLSSPEDTQYF. In DNA, the CDR3 is TGCGCCAGCAGCTTGAGTAGCCCGGAAGATACGCAGTATTTT.

The CDR3 nucleotides are TGTGCCAGCAGCCCGACCCTTACAGGTCACAATGAGCAGTTCTTC. Translated, it gives CASSPTLTGHNEQFF. The gene calls are TRBV5-6 and TRBJ2-1; tentatively, D is TRBD1 (5 bases). Looked up from germline, CDR1 is SGHDT and CDR2 is YYEEEE. CDR3 length equals 15 residues. V lost 4 bases, J lost 5 bases, and 16 bases lay in between. Using reference TRBV5-6 and TRBJ2-1 for the parts outside the CDR3, the full variable domain is DAGVTQSPTHLIKTRGQQVTLRCSPKSGHDTVSWYQQALGQGPQFIFQYYEEEERQRGNFPDRFSGHQFPNYSSELNVNALLLGDSALYLCASSPTLTGHNEQFFGPGTRLTVL.

This clonotype was seen at least ten times. The genes are TRBV11-1 and TRBJ2-5; D not certain. The CDR3 extends over 16 amino acids. Trimming took off 5 bases at V and 2 bases at J, with 18 bases between the two ends. Germline CDR1 is SGHAT and CDR2 is FQDESV (reference sequence). CDR3 region: CASSPRRAGVQETQYF. The CDR3, as DNA: TGTGCCAGCAGCCCGCGGCGTGCAGGAGTGCAAGAGACCCAGTACTTC.

This chain connects TRBV4-1 to TRBJ2-3; 8 nucleotides align to TRBD1. Germline CDR1 is MGHRA and CDR2 is YSYEKL. The ends lost 1 base at V and 4 bases at J; junction bases unmatched: 7. The CDR3 runs to 16 residues. CDR3 DNA sequence: TGCGCCAGCAGCCAAGTTGGCAGGGGGCACTCAGATACGCAGTATTTT. This codes for CASSQVGRGHSDTQYF.

This clonotype came up a few times. This chain uses TRBV12-3 or TRBV12-4 with TRBJ2-2; 9 positions agree with TRBD2. V was clipped by 5 bases and J by 6 bases; unmatched bases: 4. This CDR3 contains 14 residues. In nucleotides, the CDR3 is TGTGCCAGCAGTCCGGGACTAGCCCCCGGGGAGCTGTTTTTT. Residues: CASSPGLAPGELFF.

The chain joins TRBV2 to TRBJ1-1, with unresolved D. The germline V and J ends were trimmed by 7 bases and 2 bases, with 8 bases remaining between them. Germline V gives CDR1 SNHLY, CDR2 FYNNEI. The CDR3 is 12 residues long. DNA of the CDR3: TGTGCCAGCAAGTCCGAAAACACTGAAGCTTTCTTT. This sequence encodes CASKSENTEAFF.

This clonotype was detected many times. The chain uses TRBV5-5 and TRBJ2-1, with 9 bases fitting TRBD1. Germline V lookup: CDR1 SGHKS, CDR2 YYEKEE (reference sequence). The CDR3 contains 17 residues. V dropped 0 bases and J dropped 0; count of bases not matched to a gene: 4. This CDR3 is CASSLGTGAISYNEQFF. For the CDR3, the DNA is TGTGCCAGCAGCTTGGGGACAGGGGCGATCTCCTACAATGAGCAGTTCTTC. Drawing the rest from reference TRBV5-5 and TRBJ2-1, the complete variable domain is DAGVTQSPTHLIKTRGQQVTLRCSPISGHKSVSWYQQVLGQGPQFIFQYYEKEERGRGNFPDRFSARQFPNYSSELNVNALLLGDSALYLCASSLGTGAISYNEQFFGPGTRLTVL.

The V and J genes are TRBV27 and TRBJ1-6; a possible D gene is TRBD1 (5 bases). Trimming pared 2 bases from V and 6 bases from J, leaving 11 bases between. The CDR3 runs to 15 residues. Germline V gene data show CDR1 as MNHEY and CDR2 as SMNVEV (reference sequence). The CDR3 DNA reads TGTGCCAGCAGTTTAAGGGGACGTCTTAATTCACCCCTCCACTTT. This translates into CASSLRGRLNSPLHF.

This clonotype was observed a few times. The chain links TRBV2 to TRBJ2-1, with TRBD2 as a possible D gene (7 bases). The CDR3 runs 18 residues. In germline, CDR1 is SNHLY, CDR2 FYNNEI. V was clipped by 2 bases and J by 5 bases, with 22 bases between them. The CDR3 loop is CASSEFNGGPSRDNEQFF. CDR3 DNA: TGTGCCAGCAGTGAATTTAACGGGGGGCCCAGCAGAGACAATGAGCAGTTCTTC.

There are many counts of this clonotype. The gene calls are TRBV9 and TRBJ2-7; TRBD2 agrees at 10 bases. The CDR3 loop spans 15 amino acids. Trimming at V came to 7 bases and at J to 0 bases, leaving 7 bases not matched to a gene. In germline, CDR1 is SGDLS, CDR2 YYNGEE. CDR3 sequence: CASSPGLAASYEQYF. The CDR3 bases are TGTGCCAGCTCACCTGGACTAGCGGCCTCCTACGAGCAGTACTTC.

The rearrangement links TRBV27 to TRBJ2-4; D possibly corresponds to TRBD2 (6 bases). Germline lookup yields CDR1 MNHEY and CDR2 SMNVEV (reference sequence). This CDR3 is 17 amino acids long. Trimming removed 2 bases at V and 9 bases at J, with 23 bases between. The CDR3 DNA reads as TGTGCCAGCAGTTTAATTCCCATTTCGGGGGATTCCGGCATTCAGTACTTC. Translation: CASSLIPISGDSGIQYF.

The rearrangement joins TRBV12-3 or TRBV12-4 to TRBJ1-3, with 8 positions matching TRBD1. The CDR3 is 16 amino acids. Germline trimming cut 7 bases from V and 0 bases from J; bases unmatched to any gene: 8. The CDR3 sequence is CASKDRAQHSGNTIYF. The CDR3 coding sequence is TGTGCCAGCAAGGACAGGGCCCAACACTCTGGAAACACCATATATTTT.

The chain has TRBV10-3 and TRBJ1-6, with 10 bases fitting TRBD1. This CDR3 contains 15 residues. V was pared by 0 bases and J by 8 bases, with 1 base of the junction left unmatched. Per the germline V gene, CDR1 is ENHRY and CDR2 is SYGVKD. In DNA, the CDR3 is TGTGCCATCAGTGAGTCCGGACAGGGGGATTCACCCCTCCACTTT. Amino acids: CAISESGQGDSPLHF.

The rearrangement joins TRBV20-1 to TRBJ2-7; 12 nucleotides agree with TRBD1. Germline CDR1 is DFQATT and CDR2 is SNEGSKA (reference sequence). The CDR3 sequence is 15 residues long. V lost 6 bases and J lost 6; bases outside the gene matches: 12. The CDR3 DNA sequence: TGCAGTGCCCCAGAGCGGGACAGGGGGCGCGTCGAGCAGTACTTC. Translation gives CSAPERDRGRVEQYF.

This clonotype was seen a handful of times. The V and J genes are TRBV5-1 and TRBJ1-6; D is undetermined. The length of the CDR3 is 15 residues. Germline V CDR1 and CDR2: SGHRS, YFSETQ. V dropped 4 bases and J dropped 1 base, with 9 bases sitting between them. Written as DNA, the CDR3 is TGCGCCAGCAGCCCTGATGGGTCCTATAATTCACCCCTCCACTTT. Amino acid sequence: CASSPDGSYNSPLHF. Complete variable domain (other parts from reference TRBV5-1 and TRBJ1-6): KAGVTQTPRYLIKTRGQQVTLSCSPISGHRSVSWYQQTPGQGLQFLFEYFSETQRNKGNFPGRFSGRQFSNSRSEMNVSTLELGDSALYLCASSPDGSYNSPLHFGNGTRLTVT.

This clonotype was counted at least ten times. CDR3 DNA: TGTGCCAGCAGCCCCCCGACAAGGTTGCACGAGCAGTACTTC. Protein product: CASSPPTRLHEQYF. The rearrangement uses TRBV5-5 and TRBJ2-7; D remains ambiguous. Trimming stripped 4 bases from V and 5 bases from J, with 16 bases between. The germline V gene encodes CDR1 SGHKS and CDR2 YYEKEE (reference sequence). This CDR3 spans 14 amino acids.

This clonotype was picked up many times. The chain carries TRBV12-3 or TRBV12-4 and TRBJ2-2; D unclear. The CDR3 totals 13 residues. V lost 6 bases to trimming and J lost 6 bases, with 11 bases between them. The CDR3 coding sequence is TGTGCCAGCAGCACGTCAAAGGCCGGGGAGCTGTTTTTT. Encoded protein: CASSTSKAGELFF.

The table lists this clonotype with many counts. The rearrangement links TRBV4-3 to TRBJ2-1; 7 bases line up with TRBD2. V shed 2 bases, J shed 1 base, and the junction held 8 bases outside the gene matches. The CDR3 contains 17 residues. Per the germline V gene, CDR1 is LGHNA and CDR2 is YSLEER. The CDR3 region has the DNA TGCGCCAGCAGCCAACTTCTCCTAGCGGTTTCCTACAATGAGCAGTTCTTC. This gives the protein CASSQLLLAVSYNEQFF.

This clonotype was counted at least ten times. The chain has TRBV7-2 and TRBJ1-2; D may be TRBD1 (5 bases). The CDR3 totals 13 residues. V was cut by 1 base and J by 3 bases, with 6 bases left in between. Germline V gene data show CDR1 as SGHTA and CDR2 as FQGNSA. CDR3 in amino acids: CASSLVQDYGYTF. Here the CDR3 DNA reads TGTGCCAGCAGCTTAGTACAGGACTATGGCTACACCTTC.

V gene TRBV5-5 combines with J gene TRBJ1-6, with TRBD1 matching over 8 bases. Germline CDR1 SGHKS, CDR2 YYEKEE (reference sequence). V gave up 4 bases and J gave up 0 bases; unmatched junction bases: 3. The length of the CDR3 is 16 residues. CDR3 region: CASSRTGSSYNSPLHF. DNA for the CDR3: TGTGCCAGCAGCCGGACAGGGAGCTCCTATAATTCACCCCTCCACTTT.

This clonotype has more than one count but fewer than ten. CDR3 amino acids: CASSEGTPYNEQFF. The CDR3 nucleotides read TGTGCCAGCAGCGAGGGGACACCATACAATGAGCAGTTCTTC. This chain links TRBV9 with TRBJ2-1, with D perhaps matching TRBD1 (6 bases). This CDR3 has 14 residues. Per the germline V gene, CDR1 is SGDLS and CDR2 is YYNGEE. V lost 3 bases to trimming and J lost 4 bases, with 11 bases between them.

The chain recombines TRBV12-3 or TRBV12-4 with TRBJ2-1; 9 bases match TRBD1. The CDR3 has 15 amino acids. Trimming took 5 bases from V and 4 from J; bases not matched to a gene: 6. CDR3 amino acids: CASSGGGQGYNEQFF. The CDR3 DNA follows: TGTGCCAGCAGTGGGGGGGGACAGGGTTACAATGAGCAGTTCTTC.